The next 3 T cell receptor beta chains were all read from a single sample in a study of blood T cells in healthy people across ages. Combining a sample-barcoded 5' primer with a J-beta primer mix, a second PCR ran for roughly 6 to 11 cycles. MiXCR was run by TCRdb on the 5' RACE reads, yielding one entry per CDR3 protein. The profile shows some 1.4 million distinct CDR3 sequences, roughly 40% of them singletons. The specimen sequenced was blood. These receptor sequences come from a woman younger than 35 in good health.

The chain links TRBV20-1 to TRBJ1-5; 9 nucleotides align to TRBD1. The V gene's germline CDR1 is DFQATT and CDR2 SNEGSKA (reference sequence). This CDR3 is built from 15 residues. With V trimmed by 0 bases and J by 6 bases, 6 bases remained unmatched. The CDR3 region has the DNA TGCAGTGCTAGAGATATACAGGGGGCTGTTCAGCCCCAGCATTTT. This translates into CSARDIQGAVQPQHF.

The chain's CDR3 is CASRSDPSPFSNQPQHF. The CDR3 DNA reads as TGTGCCAGCAGGTCGGACCCGTCACCGTTTAGCAATCAGCCCCAGCATTTT. The gene calls are TRBV2 and TRBJ1-5; D call uncertain. V dropped 6 bases and J dropped 0 bases, with 18 bases sitting between them. Germline-derived CDR1 and CDR2 are SNHLY and FYNNEI. CDR3 size: 17 residues.

J is TRBJ2-7 and V is TRBV20-1; the D gene is possibly TRBD2 (5 bases). V gave up 3 bases and J gave up 7 bases, with 19 bases separating them. The CDR3 runs 14 residues. CDR1 and CDR2 from the germline V gene are DFQATT and SNEGSKA (reference sequence). Here the CDR3 reads CSARASIKTGEQYF. DNA of the CDR3: TGCAGTGCTAGGGCGTCTATAAAGACGGGGGAGCAGTACTTC.